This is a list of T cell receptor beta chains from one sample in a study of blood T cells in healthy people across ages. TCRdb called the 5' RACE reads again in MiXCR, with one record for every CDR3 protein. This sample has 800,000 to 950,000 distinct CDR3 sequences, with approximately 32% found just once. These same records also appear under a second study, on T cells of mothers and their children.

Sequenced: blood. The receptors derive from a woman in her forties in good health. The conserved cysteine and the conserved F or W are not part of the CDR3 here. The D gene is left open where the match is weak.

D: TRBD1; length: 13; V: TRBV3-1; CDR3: ASSQVGTGRETQY
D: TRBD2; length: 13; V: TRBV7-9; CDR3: ASSWGAGRPYEQY
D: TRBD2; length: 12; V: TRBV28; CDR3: ASSLGGNVGTQY
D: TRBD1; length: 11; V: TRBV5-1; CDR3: ASKGQAHYEQY
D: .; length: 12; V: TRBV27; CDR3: ASSLAGVWGIQY
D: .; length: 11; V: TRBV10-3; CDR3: AITYSLPEPQY
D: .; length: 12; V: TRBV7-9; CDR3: ASSFGTRDQPQH
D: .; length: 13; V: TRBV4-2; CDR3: ASSQEEQANTEAF
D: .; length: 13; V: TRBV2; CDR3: ASSARARGGQPQH
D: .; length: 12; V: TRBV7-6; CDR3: ASSLEKWSETQY
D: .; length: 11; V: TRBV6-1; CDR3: ASAYPGWHEQY
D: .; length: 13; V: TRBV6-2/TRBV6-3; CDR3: ASSAPERPSYEQY
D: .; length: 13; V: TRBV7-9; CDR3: ASSSESATNEKLF
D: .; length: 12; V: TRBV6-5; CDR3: ASSYLTLAGELF
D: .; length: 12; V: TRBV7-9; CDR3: ASSPRVTTDTQY
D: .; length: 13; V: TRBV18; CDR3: ASSPERGSGWEQY
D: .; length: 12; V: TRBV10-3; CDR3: AISVRGPRETQY
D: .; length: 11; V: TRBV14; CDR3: ASSQGGDYGYT
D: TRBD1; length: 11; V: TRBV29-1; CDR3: SVELWTGNGYT